These 30 T cell receptor beta chains came from one sample sequenced in a study of PD-L1 blockade in urothelial cancer. Clones were sequenced by immunoSEQ multiplex PCR, and TCRdb holds only the in-frame ones, with some missing. The sample lists 35,000 to 45,000 clones; over 65% were seen once. Sequencing was performed on PBMCs, taken around atezolizumab (anti-PD-L1) treatment. The receptors derive from a man between 65 and 79 years old with urothelial cancer.

The CDR3 DNA reads as TGCGCCAGCAGCTCGTCGGGGATTATCTACGAGCAGTACTTC. As protein: CASSSSGIIYEQYF. V usage is TRBV5-1 and J usage is TRBJ2-7, with a weak D call TRBD2 (5 bases). CDR1 is SGHRS, CDR2 YFSETQ, per germline. Between the trimmed V and J ends, which lost 3 bases and 3 bases, there was a span of 13 bases. The CDR3 runs to 14 residues.

The chain joins TRBV4-3 to TRBJ2-7; 7 bases match TRBD2. V was pared by 0 bases and J by 2 bases, with 4 bases of the junction left unmatched. CDR1 is LGHNA, CDR2 YSLEER, per germline. The CDR3 extends over 15 amino acids. CDR3 sequence reads: CASSQDPSGPYEQYF. The CDR3 region has the DNA TGCGCCAGCAGCCAAGACCCTAGCGGACCCTACGAGCAGTACTTC.

This clone showed up many times. The chain carries TRBV6-5 and TRBJ2-7, with 9 nucleotides matching TRBD2. The J segment lost 0 bases and the V segment lost 0 bases, leaving 0 bases of the junction unmatched. CDR1 and CDR2 from the germline V gene are MNHEY and SVGAGI. The CDR3 is 15 residues long. The chain's CDR3 is CASSYSSGSSYEQYF. In DNA, the CDR3 is TGTGCCAGCAGTTACTCTAGCGGGAGCTCCTACGAGCAGTACTTC.

J is TRBJ2-7 and V is TRBV5-4; 7 bases are shared with TRBD2. With 1 base clipped from V and 6 bases from J, the junction kept 7 bases outside the gene matches. The CDR3 is 14 residues long. Looked up from germline, CDR1 is SGHNT and CDR2 is YYREEE (reference sequence). The chain's CDR3 is CASSLRTSGSEQYF. CDR3 in DNA: TGTGCCAGCAGCTTGAGGACTAGTGGCTCCGAGCAGTACTTC.

This clone was counted a single time. The rearrangement uses TRBV9 and TRBJ1-2; 7 nucleotides agree with TRBD1. J gave up 8 bases and V 0 bases, and 10 bases lay outside the gene matches. The CDR3 has 15 residues. Looked up from germline, CDR1 is SGDLS and CDR2 is YYNGEE. CDR3 DNA: TGTGCCAGCAGCGTAGAGAGGGACAGCCTAGCCGGCTACACCTTC. Its protein product is CASSVERDSLAGYTF.

This chain links TRBV11-1 with TRBJ2-7; 9 bases line up with TRBD1. V shed 4 bases, J shed 4 bases, and the junction held 8 bases outside the gene matches. The CDR3 covers 15 residues. Germline loops: CDR1 SGHAT, CDR2 FQDESV (reference sequence). CDR3 in amino acids: CASSSAGTGLYEQYF. In nucleotides, the CDR3 is TGTGCCAGCAGCTCGGCCGGGACAGGGTTATACGAGCAGTACTTC.

This rearrangement joins TRBV11-1 to TRBJ2-7; TRBD2 is a possible D gene (6 bases). This CDR3 is built from 16 residues. CDR1 and CDR2 from the germline V gene are SGHAT and FQDESV (reference sequence). Deletions cut 1 base from V and 3 bases from J, with 16 bases between. The CDR3 DNA reads as TGTGCCAGCAGCTTAGAACTCGCAGTTAGCGGCTACGAGCAGTACTTC. It specifies CASSLELAVSGYEQYF. Looking up the rest from reference TRBV11-1 and TRBJ2-7 gives the full variable domain: EAEVAQSPRYKITEKSQAVAFWCDPISGHATLYWYRQILGQGPELLVQFQDESVVDDSQLPKDRFSAERLKGVDSTLKIQPAELGDSAMYLCASSLELAVSGYEQYFGPGTRLTVT.

The chain carries TRBV20-1 and TRBJ2-7, with D uncertain. The ends were cut back, 3 bases at V and 7 bases at J, with 10 bases in the middle. Germline assignment: CDR1 DFQATT and CDR2 SNEGSKA (reference sequence). There are 11 residues in the CDR3. The CDR3 spells CSARNGLEQYF. CDR3 nucleotide sequence: TGCAGTGCTAGGAACGGTCTAGAGCAGTACTTC.

The chain employs TRBV21-1 and TRBJ1-1; whether TRBD1, the table's D call, matches the DNA was not checked. TRBV21-1 is a documented pseudogene. The CDR3 runs 19 residues. This CDR3 is CASSTPRDRVGIGDTEAFF. As DNA, the CDR3 is TGTGCCAGCAGCACCCCCCGGGACAGGGTAGGAATAGGGGACACTGAAGCTTTCTTT.

This rearrangement joins TRBV18 to TRBJ1-2; 9 bases are shared with TRBD1. V lost 3 bases, J lost 4 bases, and 6 bases stayed unmatched. The CDR3 has 15 amino acids. Germline V gene data show CDR1 as KGHSH and CDR2 as LQKENI. The CDR3 spells CASSPLMGQGYGYTF. The CDR3 nucleotides read TGTGCCAGCTCACCTTTGATGGGACAGGGCTATGGCTACACCTTC.

The CDR3 nucleotides read TGTGCCAGCAGCCCTCTCACACGCGGGAACACTGAAGCTTTCTTT. This sequence encodes CASSPLTRGNTEAFF. The chain joins TRBV14 to TRBJ1-1; D is unclear. Germline V gives CDR1 SGHDN, CDR2 FVKESK. V lost 4 bases to trimming and J lost 1 base, with 13 bases between them. There are 15 residues in the CDR3.

The chain links TRBV10-3 to TRBJ1-5, with a possible D match to TRBD1 (5 bases). CDR1 ENHRY and CDR2 SYGVKD come from the germline V gene. The CDR3 extends over 15 amino acids. Trimming left V 7 bases short and J 1 base short, with 14 bases between. The CDR3 reads CAINQEGLSNQPQHF. The CDR3 coding sequence is TGTGCCATCAACCAGGAGGGGTTAAGCAATCAGCCCCAGCATTTT.

The chain has TRBV5-1 and TRBJ2-5; D gene uncertain. Germline loops: CDR1 SGHRS, CDR2 YFSETQ. V lost 3 bases, J lost 1 base, and 10 bases lay in between. The CDR3 contains 14 residues. CDR3 protein: CASSSTGFQETQYF. CDR3 sequence (DNA): TGCGCCAGCAGCTCAACCGGGTTCCAAGAGACCCAGTACTTC.

With regard to this clone: A read error may produce the germline difference seen at one junction end. This rearrangement joins TRBV18 to TRBJ2-7; 11 nucleotides match TRBD2. From germline, CDR1 is KGHSH and CDR2 LQKENI. The CDR3 is 18 amino acids. The DNA of the CDR3 is TGTGCCAGCTCCCCCAGGGACGACGGTAGCGGGAGGGCCTACGGGCAGTACTTC. This sequence encodes CASSPRDDGSGRAYGQYF.

The rearrangement links TRBV28 to TRBJ2-1; TRBD2 matches at 9 bases. V dropped 7 bases and J dropped 7; count of bases not matched to a gene: 8. The CDR3 runs 14 residues. From germline, CDR1 is MDHEN and CDR2 SYDVKM. The CDR3 sequence is CASTASGRWNEQFF. As DNA, the CDR3 is TGTGCCAGCACTGCCAGCGGGAGGTGGAATGAGCAGTTCTTC.

This clone was seen a single time. The chain carries TRBV28 and TRBJ1-3; TRBD1 matches 7 bases. The CDR3 has 16 residues. Germline V gene lookup returns CDR1 MDHEN and CDR2 SYDVKM. V was clipped by 5 bases and J by 0 bases; unmatched bases: 7. The DNA of the CDR3 is TGTGCCAGCAGTCTACAGACAGGGAGCTCTGGAAACACCATATATTTT. Translated, it gives CASSLQTGSSGNTIYF. Full variable domain (remainder filled in from reference TRBV28 and TRBJ1-3): DVKVTQSSRYLVKRTGEKVFLECVQDMDHENMFWYRQDPGLGLRLIYFSYDVKMKEKGDIPEGYSVSREKKERFSLILESASTNQTSMYLCASSLQTGSSGNTIYFGEGSWLTVV.

The J gene is TRBJ2-7, the V gene TRBV7-3; 9 bases align to TRBD1. This CDR3 is 13 amino acids long. Germline V lookup: CDR1 SGHTA, CDR2 FQGTGA. The V and J ends lost 2 bases and 7 bases, in that order; junction bases with no gene match: 3. The CDR3 nucleotides read TGTGCCAGCAGCTTACGGACAGGGGATGAGCAGTACTTC. It codes for CASSLRTGDEQYF.

The rearrangement links TRBV7-9 to TRBJ1-5; 7 nucleotides align to TRBD1. The CDR3 contains 13 residues. V lost 5 bases, J lost 6 bases, and 4 bases stayed unmatched. Per germline, CDR1 SEHNR and CDR2 FQNEAQ (reference sequence). CDR3: CASSTGVAQPQHF. The CDR3 nucleotides read TGTGCCAGCAGCACAGGGGTCGCTCAGCCCCAGCATTTT.

The chain has TRBV19 and TRBJ1-5, with D uncertain. This CDR3 has 17 residues. Germline-derived CDR1 and CDR2 are LNHDA and SQIVND (reference sequence). V was pared by 2 bases and J by 4 bases, with 18 bases between. CDR3 sequence (DNA): TGTGCCAGTAGTATAAGTCGGGGAATCCTTGTAAATCAGCCCCAGCATTTT. Translation gives CASSISRGILVNQPQHF.

The chain couples TRBV7-2 to TRBJ2-3; 8 bases match TRBD2. The CDR3 is 16 residues long. Germline V gives CDR1 SGHTA, CDR2 FQGNSA. Germline trimming cut 2 bases from V and 5 bases from J; bases unmatched to any gene: 9. The CDR3 DNA follows: TGTGCCAGCAGCTTAATGACGGGAGGGCGGGGAGATACGCAGTATTTT. Residues: CASSLMTGGRGDTQYF.

The V call is TRBV2, the J call TRBJ1-1; no clear D. Trimming pared 4 bases from V and 5 bases from J, leaving 8 bases between. The CDR3 loop spans 12 amino acids. The germline V gene encodes CDR1 SNHLY and CDR2 FYNNEI. The CDR3 DNA reads as TGTGCCAGCAGTGTGGGGAGTACTGAAGCTTTCTTT. Its translation is CASSVGSTEAFF.

The V call is TRBV7-2, the J call TRBJ1-2, with 9 bases lining up with TRBD1. The length of the CDR3 is 17 residues. The germline V gene has CDR1 SGHTA and CDR2 FQGNSA. V was pared by 3 bases and J by 2 bases, with 10 bases of the junction left unmatched. CDR3 nucleotides: TGTGCCAGCAGCTTCTCCGGGACAGGGAGGGTAAACTATGGCTACACCTTC. As protein: CASSFSGTGRVNYGYTF.

The gene calls are TRBV7-2 and TRBJ2-2; D is possibly TRBD2 (6 bases). Germline V gene data show CDR1 as SGHTA and CDR2 as FQGNSA. Trimming stripped 2 bases from V and 5 bases from J, with 15 bases between. The CDR3 runs to 16 residues. The CDR3 protein is CASSLNGGIVTGELFF. Written as DNA, the CDR3 is TGTGCCAGCAGCTTAAACGGCGGGATAGTGACCGGGGAGCTGTTTTTT.

This clone was seen a few times. This sequence joins TRBV28 and TRBJ1-2; D is possibly TRBD1 (5 bases). CDR1 is MDHEN and CDR2 is SYDVKM in the germline V gene. CDR3 length equals 13 residues. Trimming left V 3 bases short and J 5 bases short, with 10 bases between. CDR3 DNA: TGTGCCAGCAGTTTGAATCAGGGATATGGCTACACCTTC. Protein sequence: CASSLNQGYGYTF.

The J gene is TRBJ1-5, the V gene TRBV15; TRBD1 might be the D (6 bases). Deletions cut 1 base from V and 5 bases from J, with 12 bases between. This CDR3 has 15 residues. Germline CDR1 and CDR2: LNHNV and YYDKDF (reference sequence). CDR3 bases: TGTGCCACCAGCAGAGTAGGGACACGCGATCAGCCCCAGCATTTT. It specifies CATSRVGTRDQPQHF.

The V and J genes are TRBV19 and TRBJ2-2; unclear D gene. Germline CDR1 LNHDA, CDR2 SQIVND (reference sequence). Between the trimmed V and J ends, which lost 7 bases and 0 bases, there was a span of 24 bases. CDR3 length equals 19 residues. The CDR3 spells CASKDTYNYLVANTGELFF. In DNA form, the CDR3 reads TGTGCCAGTAAAGACACCTACAATTACCTTGTCGCGAACACCGGGGAGCTGTTTTTT.

This chain connects TRBV28 to TRBJ2-1; D possibly corresponds to TRBD2 (5 bases). This CDR3 has 13 amino acids. V dropped 3 bases and J dropped 5 bases, with 8 bases sitting between them. The germline gives CDR1 MDHEN, CDR2 SYDVKM. CDR3 loop: CASSLASNNEQFF. CDR3 bases: TGTGCCAGCAGTTTGGCTAGCAACAATGAGCAGTTCTTC. The whole variable domain, remainder taken from reference TRBV28 and TRBJ2-1, is DVKVTQSSRYLVKRTGEKVFLECVQDMDHENMFWYRQDPGLGLRLIYFSYDVKMKEKGDIPEGYSVSREKKERFSLILESASTNQTSMYLCASSLASNNEQFFGPGTRLTVL.

The chain combines TRBV7-2 with TRBJ2-7; D might be TRBD2 (5 bases). The CDR3 is 15 residues long. The germline CDR1 and CDR2 sequences are SGHTA and FQGNSA. Trimming removed 3 bases at V and 1 base at J, with 13 bases between. The CDR3 DNA follows: TGTGCCAGCAGCTTTAAGTATGAGGGTTCCTACGAGCAGTACTTC. Its protein is CASSFKYEGSYEQYF. Full variable domain (rest looked up from reference TRBV7-2 and TRBJ2-7): GAGVSQSPSNKVTEKGKDVELRCDPISGHTALYWYRQSLGQGLEFLIYFQGNSAPDKSGLPSDRFSAERTGGSVSTLTIQRTQQEDSAVYLCASSFKYEGSYEQYFGPGTRLTVT.

The chain links TRBV28 to TRBJ1-2, with D hard to call. Germline CDR1 reads MDHEN; CDR2 reads SYDVKM. V lost 5 bases and J lost 10, with 14 bases in between. CDR3 length: 12 residues. The CDR3 protein is CASSRPGIIYTF. The CDR3 region has the DNA TGTGCCAGCAGTCGCCCCGGGATTATCTACACCTTC.

The chain employs TRBV4-3 and TRBJ1-3, with a possible D match to TRBD1 (6 bases). Germline CDR1 and CDR2: LGHNA and YSLEER. With 0 bases removed from V and 6 bases from J, the gap between germline ends came to 21 bases. The CDR3 contains 18 residues. The DNA of the CDR3 is TGCGCCAGCAGCCAAGATATAAGGGGGGGCGATCTCCTAAACACCATATATTTT. Protein: CASSQDIRGGDLLNTIYF.